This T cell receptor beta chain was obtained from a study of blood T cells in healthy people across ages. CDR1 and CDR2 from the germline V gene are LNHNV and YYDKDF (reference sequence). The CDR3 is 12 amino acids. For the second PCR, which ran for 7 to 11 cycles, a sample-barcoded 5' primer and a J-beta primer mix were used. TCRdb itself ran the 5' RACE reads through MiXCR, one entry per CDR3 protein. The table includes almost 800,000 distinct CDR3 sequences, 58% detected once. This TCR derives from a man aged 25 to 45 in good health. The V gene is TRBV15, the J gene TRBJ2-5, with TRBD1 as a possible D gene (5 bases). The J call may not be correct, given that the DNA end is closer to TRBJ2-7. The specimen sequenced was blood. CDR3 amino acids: CATSRDNYEQYF. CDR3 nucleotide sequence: TGTGCCACCAGCAGGGACAACTACGAGCAGTACTTC.